This T cell receptor (beta chain) appears in the sequencing data of a study of regulatory T cells in long-lasting Graves disease (dated by TCRdb to the early 2020s). Some background on the complete study: Newly diagnosed Graves' disease patients had taken antithyroid drugs for less than 3 months. Persistent Graves' disease patients were compared with newly diagnosed Graves' disease patients by peripheral blood TCR sequencing and RNA sequencing. The study took place in China and was registered as a clinical trial. A total of 33 samples were covered by TCR sequencing, comprising 13 persistent and about 20 newly diagnosed Graves' disease patients.

From a lookup of the germline V gene (reference sequence), CDR1 and CDR2 are DFQATT and SNEGSKA. The CDR3 has 15 amino acids, counting the end cysteine and phenylalanine. This entry keeps only the CDR3 DNA: 45 bases, framed from base 1. For this chain, trimming is 2 bases at the V end and 3 bases at the J end, and the number of junction bases without a gene match is 6. This clonotype has a count of ten or more. It has no known antigen specificity. Per-base qualities were not stored, and no clone one base away is much larger. Receptors were amplified or captured by multiplex PCR. The instrument was an Illumina HiSeq 4000. CDR3 regions were amplified by Arm-PCR with iRepertoire HTBI primers to construct TCR beta libraries. PCR products were gel purified before sequencing. In the authors' own workflow: Across samples, 62 TRBV and over 11 TRBJ segments were identified and used for gene usage analysis of CDR3 amino acid clonotypes. COPE and FqMerger were used to merge filtered high-quality paired reads into contigs. BLAST was used to align contigs to the IMGT TRBV, TRBD and TRBJ reference genes, and CDR3 was defined following IMGT. Any clonotype with a frequency above 0.1% was counted as a highly expanded clone. Shannon entropy served as the measure of repertoire diversity, while the Gini coefficient captured V-J evenness. Clonotypes shared by more than one individual were considered public. In-frame beta chains were kept once TCRdb had trimmed the public reads at Q25 with fastp and called clones with MiXCR. Records with the same CDR3 protein are collapsed into one entry carrying the most frequent genes and DNA. TCRdb, not the original authors, processed these V and J calls. This sample has 440,000 or so distinct CDR3 sequences in its table, and roughly 15% of those were observed once. Approximately 12% of the sample comes from the top ten.

The paper's findings and limits, for the study overall: Sequencing and analysis were restricted to the TCR beta chain. Persistent Graves' disease patients showed lower TCR Shannon entropy and fewer highly expanded clones than newly diagnosed patients, suggesting clonal expansion. Persistent patients shared more public clonotypes among themselves (approximately 2,500) than newly diagnosed patients did (approximately 970). Peripheral blood alone was examined, since thyroid tissue, which constituted the primary lesion, could not be accessed. TRBV28, TRBJ1-2 and TRBJ2-5 were preferentially used in persistent disease, while TRBV20-1 and TRBJ2-1 were favored in newly diagnosed disease. The authors noted that the small sample size was a limitation that may lower accuracy.

According to the study, the label for this sample's time point signals: newly diagnosed GD, antithyroid drugs for less than 3 months. For both TCR sequencing and RNA sequencing, RNA was extracted from PBMCs using TRIzol. The diagnosis of Graves' disease was made according to American Thyroid Association guidelines. Patients for the study were recruited at an endocrinology department in Xi'an, China. Each patient gave approximately 9.7 milliliters of peripheral blood, collected in an EDTA anticoagulant tube. Ficoll Paque Plus density gradient separation was used to isolate PBMCs, and no further T cell sorting was performed. An Agilent 2100 Bioanalyzer and agarose gel were used to check RNA quality, while a NanoDrop 2000 measured RNA concentration. These data were likewise used in another study, on T cells in Graves' hyperthyroidism and ophthalmopathy. The second source states: Stable Graves' hyperthyroidism was defined as no progression to ophthalmopathy during 18 months of follow-up. Hyperthyroidism patients were newly diagnosed, with disease duration under 2 months, and aged 18 to 65 years. Patients with uncontrolled infections, other autoimmune diseases, pregnancy or lactation were excluded. Diagnoses relied on clinical symptoms, serum thyroxine and TRAb, thyroid ultrasound and orbital computed tomography. For the first round of RT-PCR on the TCR CDR3, the HTBI primer set was used together with the Qiagen OneStep RT-PCR kit. Most expanded thyroid clonotypes (frequency above 0.001) were also detected in blood, a finding suggesting that blood repertoires may reflect thyroid immune responses. A model built on a 13 V-J signature distinguished ophthalmopathy from stable hyperthyroidism, reaching 85% to 90% sensitivity and about 81% specificity in cross-validation and 80%/75% in testing. In validation, the model predicted progression to ophthalmopathy with 60% to 71% sensitivity and less than 80% specificity, a median of approximately 6.5 months before onset. To identify distinguishing TCR V-J signatures, a discovery cohort of roughly 100 patients was used, comprising some 43 with Graves' ophthalmopathy and around 60 with stable Graves' hyperthyroidism. Prospective prediction of ophthalmopathy was tested in an independent validation cohort of fewer than 20 hyperthyroidism patients and 17 patients who later progressed to ophthalmopathy. The approximately 90 discovery patients were divided at random into training and test sets in a 7:3 ratio. In addition, the study compared T-cell repertoires in thyroid tissue and in blood from about 6 Graves' hyperthyroidism patients. Following sampling, methimazole starting at 30 mg daily was given to hyperthyroidism patients, and high-dose intravenous methylprednisolone was given to ophthalmopathy patients. Libraries were constructed in a second round of multiplex PCR, after which size selection and purification were carried out. Libraries were sequenced paired-end with 100 bp reads on an Illumina HiSeq2000. Raw data were processed with SOAPnuke, discarding reads with adapters, uncalled bases, mean Phred below 15, or no exact constant-primer or identifier match. COPE v1.2.5 was used to merge high-quality paired reads, and clonotypes were defined as unique nucleotide sequences. Clonotypes were aligned to IMGT TRBV, TRBD and TRBJ reference segments using MiTCR v1.1. The analysis was restricted to V-J combinations with a frequency above 0.0001, which together covered just over 99% of the repertoires. A TCS score was defined as the ratio of F50 (clonal expansion) to E x V (chaos), with BLOSUM62-based TCRdist applied between CDR3 peptides within each V-J. Welch's t-statistics and random forest reduced roughly 540 V-J features to fewer than 15, which were used in a naive Bayes classifier (R e1071). Sample size was not statistically predetermined, and investigators were not blinded to group allocation. The paper reports TCR Vbeta CDR3 sequencing of over 120 peripheral blood samples: around 45 ophthalmopathy, fewer than 85 hyperthyroidism and approximately 17 progressor patients.

Sequencing used peripheral blood mononuclear cells (PBMCs), obtained at new diagnosis, from a patient treated with antithyroid drugs. The source of this sequence is a woman aged 25-40 years with Graves disease. Donor details come from another sample of the same person, matched by shared clones. The V and J segments used are TRBV20-1 and TRBJ2-2, and TRBD1 matches 7 of the central bases. The DNA sequence is TGCAGTGCTAGATCGGGACAGACCTACACCGGGGAGCTGTTTTTT. Its protein is CSARSGQTYTGELFF.